This entry is about one T cell receptor beta chain. Its antigen is unidentified. Primers: 60 Vbeta forward and 13 Jbeta reverse. Sequencing used immunoSEQ multiplex PCR; TCRdb keeps in-frame clones, though not all of them. The repertoire has approximately 120,000 clones, around 77% of them found once; the top ten carry roughly 13%. The sample is drawn from a study of cytomegalovirus exposure and HLA in healthy donors. The CDR3 has 14 amino acids. Germline V gives CDR1 SNHLY, CDR2 FYNNEI. V gave up 1 base and J gave up 4 bases; unmatched junction bases: 3. Study results and caveats: Association of a missense DCLRE1C variant with TCR beta V- and J-gene trimming was reported in a later analysis. Cytomegalovirus association was listed for 150 or so TCR beta chains. Most TCR sequences were seen very rarely across donors, but some public TCRs occurred in many. Analysis performed later found 16,951 TCR beta sequences associated with HLA alleles at 0.05 false discovery rate.

V is TRBV2 and J is TRBJ1-2, with 7 positions matching TRBD1. This receptor was taken from a woman between 40 and 50 years old in good health and CMV-seropositive. The sequenced sample consisted of PBMCs. CDR3 sequence reads: CASSEGTGIYGYTF. The CDR3 DNA is TGTGCCAGCAGTGAAGGGACAGGAATCTATGGCTACACCTTC.